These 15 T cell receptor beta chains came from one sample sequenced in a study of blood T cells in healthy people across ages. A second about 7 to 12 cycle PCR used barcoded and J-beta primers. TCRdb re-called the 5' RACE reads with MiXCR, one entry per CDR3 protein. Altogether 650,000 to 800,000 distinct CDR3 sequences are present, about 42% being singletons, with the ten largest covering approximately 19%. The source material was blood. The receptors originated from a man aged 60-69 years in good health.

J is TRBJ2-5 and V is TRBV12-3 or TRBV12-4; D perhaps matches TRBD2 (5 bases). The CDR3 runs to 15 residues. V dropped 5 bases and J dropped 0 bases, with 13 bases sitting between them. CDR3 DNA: TGTGCCAGCAGTCCCCCGGACTGGTACCAAGAGACCCAGTACTTC. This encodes CASSPPDWYQETQYF.

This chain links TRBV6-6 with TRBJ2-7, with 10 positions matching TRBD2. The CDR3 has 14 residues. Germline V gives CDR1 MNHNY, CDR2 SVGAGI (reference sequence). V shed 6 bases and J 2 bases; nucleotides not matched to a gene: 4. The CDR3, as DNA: TGTGCCAGCAGGTCCGGGACTAGCGCCTACGAGCAGTACTTC. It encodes CASRSGTSAYEQYF.

The CDR3 sequence is CASSLYGTGTINSPLHF. The CDR3 coding sequence is TGTGCCAGCAGCTTATATGGGACAGGGACGATTAATTCACCCCTCCACTTT. The rearrangement joins TRBV7-3 to TRBJ1-6; 9 bases are shared with TRBD1. The germline V gene has CDR1 SGHTA and CDR2 FQGTGA. V lost 2 bases and J lost 6; bases outside the gene matches: 8. The CDR3 runs to 17 residues.

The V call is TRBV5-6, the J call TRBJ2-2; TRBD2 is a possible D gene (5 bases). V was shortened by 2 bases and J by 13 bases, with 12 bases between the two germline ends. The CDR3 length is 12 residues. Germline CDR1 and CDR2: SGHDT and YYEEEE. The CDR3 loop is CASSFGGGWLFF. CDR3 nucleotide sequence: TGTGCCAGCAGCTTCGGAGGAGGATGGCTGTTTTTT.

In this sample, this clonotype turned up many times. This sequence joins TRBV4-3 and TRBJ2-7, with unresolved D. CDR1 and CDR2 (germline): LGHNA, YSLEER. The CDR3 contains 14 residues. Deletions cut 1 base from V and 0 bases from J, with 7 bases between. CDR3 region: CASSQVISSYEQYF. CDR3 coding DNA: TGCGCCAGCAGCCAAGTAATCAGCTCCTACGAGCAGTACTTC.

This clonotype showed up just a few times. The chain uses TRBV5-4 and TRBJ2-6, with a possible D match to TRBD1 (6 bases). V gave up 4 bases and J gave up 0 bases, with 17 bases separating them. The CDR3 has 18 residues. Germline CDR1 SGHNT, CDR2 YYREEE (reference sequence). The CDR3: CASSPEIQGTSGANVLTF. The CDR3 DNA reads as TGTGCCAGCAGCCCAGAGATACAGGGTACCTCTGGGGCCAACGTCCTGACTTTC.

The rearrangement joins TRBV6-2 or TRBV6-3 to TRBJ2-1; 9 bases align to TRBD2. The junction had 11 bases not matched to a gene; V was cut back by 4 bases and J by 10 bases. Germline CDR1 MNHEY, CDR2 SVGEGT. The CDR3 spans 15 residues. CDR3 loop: CASSFLAGTSGEQFF. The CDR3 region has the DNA TGTGCCAGCAGTTTTCTAGCGGGGACCTCCGGGGAGCAGTTCTTC.

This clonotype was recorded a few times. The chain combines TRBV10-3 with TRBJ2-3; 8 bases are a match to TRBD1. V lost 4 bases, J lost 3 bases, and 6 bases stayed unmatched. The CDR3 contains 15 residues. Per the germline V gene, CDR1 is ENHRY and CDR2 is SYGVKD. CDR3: CAISALTGETDTQYF. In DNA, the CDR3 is TGTGCCATCAGTGCCTTGACAGGGGAAACAGATACGCAGTATTTT.

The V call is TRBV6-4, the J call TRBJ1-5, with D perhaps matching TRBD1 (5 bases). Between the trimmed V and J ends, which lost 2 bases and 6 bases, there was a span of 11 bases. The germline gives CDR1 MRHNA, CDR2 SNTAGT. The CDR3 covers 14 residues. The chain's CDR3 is CASSDVLGGQPQHF. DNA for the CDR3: TGTGCCAGCAGTGACGTTTTGGGGGGTCAGCCCCAGCATTTT.

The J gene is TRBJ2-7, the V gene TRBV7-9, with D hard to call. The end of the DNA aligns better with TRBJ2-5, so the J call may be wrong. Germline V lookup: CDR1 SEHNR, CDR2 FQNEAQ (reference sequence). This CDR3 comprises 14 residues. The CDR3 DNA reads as TGTGCCAGCAGCTCAACCGACACGCGAGAGACCCAGTACTTC. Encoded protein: CASSSTDTRETQYF.

CDR3 protein: CSALKFWYF. CDR3 sequence (DNA): TGCAGTGCGCTCAAGTTTTGGTACTTC. V and J are TRBV20-1 and TRBJ2-7; D is unresolved. Germline assignment: CDR1 DFQATT and CDR2 SNEGSKA (reference sequence). The CDR3 spans 9 residues. Trimming took 6 bases from V and 12 from J, leaving 12 bases between them.

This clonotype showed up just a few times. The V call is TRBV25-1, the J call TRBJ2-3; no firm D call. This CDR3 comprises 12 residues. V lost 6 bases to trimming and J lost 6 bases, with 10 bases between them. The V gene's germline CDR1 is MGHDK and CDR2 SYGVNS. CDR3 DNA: TGTGCCAGCAGCTCACCTGGGGATACGCAGTATTTT. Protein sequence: CASSSPGDTQYF.

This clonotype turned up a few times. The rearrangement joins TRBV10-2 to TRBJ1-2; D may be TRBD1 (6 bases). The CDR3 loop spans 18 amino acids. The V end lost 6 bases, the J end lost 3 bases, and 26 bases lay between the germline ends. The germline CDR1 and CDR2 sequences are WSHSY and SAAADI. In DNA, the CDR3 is TGCGCCAGCAGGGGGTTTTTGGTTTACTCCCGGGGGCACTATGGCTACACCTTC. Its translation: CASRGFLVYSRGHYGYTF.

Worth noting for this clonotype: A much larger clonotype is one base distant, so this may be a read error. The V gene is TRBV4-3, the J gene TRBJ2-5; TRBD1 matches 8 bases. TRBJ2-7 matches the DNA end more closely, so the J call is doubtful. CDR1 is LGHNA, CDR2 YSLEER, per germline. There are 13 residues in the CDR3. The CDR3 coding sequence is TGCGCCAGCAGCAACAGGGGGGTCGACGAGCAGTACTTC. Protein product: CASSNRGVDEQYF.

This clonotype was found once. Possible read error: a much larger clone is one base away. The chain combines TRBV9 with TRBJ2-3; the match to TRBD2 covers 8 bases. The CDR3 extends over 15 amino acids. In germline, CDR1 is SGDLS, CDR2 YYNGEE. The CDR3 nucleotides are TGTGCCAGCAGCACGTGGACTAGCTTCACAGATGCGCAGTATTTT. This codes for CASSTWTSFTDAQYF.